The rows below give T cell receptor beta chains drawn from one sample of a study of blood T cell repertoires in COVID-19. Produced via immunoSEQ multiplex PCR; TCRdb's table is partial and in-frame only. The table includes around 140,000 clones, roughly 76% detected once. Sequences were obtained from peripheral blood. These receptors were taken from a woman in her forties or fifties with active or convalescent COVID-19. CDR3s leave out the opening cysteine and the closing phenylalanine or tryptophan.

>TRBV7-2
ASSLEHRVYEQY
>TRBV7-2
ASSSWGGRIQETQY
>TRBV4-3
ASSLGTGSGNTIY
>TRBV7-2
ASSPAGGSDTQY
>TRBV21-1
ASSEGQGLNMGNTEAF
>TRBV5-5
ASRKQADTQY
>TRBV2
ASSGSQGETQY
>TRBV27
ASSTRQAQYPPHEQY
>TRBV3-1/TRBV3-2
ASSQTNRDTEAF
>TRBV7-6
ASSLMDRGGEQY
>TRBV30
AWRRLTNTEAF
>TRBV9
ASSRSGRGTKNIQY
>TRBV19
ASSPVVEEKLF
>TRBV30
AWSDQTGVEKLF
>TRBV6-2/TRBV6-3
ASSSGRTILDNEQY
>TRBV19
ASSPWTGRAGELF
>TRBV20-1
SAGGHTEAF
>TRBV28
ASRGGRGYQETQY
>TRBV5-1
ASSFGDSYNEQF
>TRBV5-1
ASSPGLAGSTDTQY
>TRBV7-9
ASSLISVGEQF
>TRBV28
ASSSDRVLVGAF
>TRBV4-3
ASSQFRQGNQPQH
>TRBV4-3
ASSHPGQEQF
>TRBV2
ASSETGVGVGYT
>TRBV3-1/TRBV3-2
ASSQTSSSYNSPLH
>TRBV28
ASSLTTGGEVGKLF
>TRBV7-2
ASSLEPGLNQPQH
>TRBV6-2/TRBV6-3
ASSTLTAGDAYEQY
>TRBV7-8
ASSPGTGGNQPQH
>TRBV29-1
SARTSQETQY
>TRBV11-3
ASSFQENTGELF
>TRBV5-1
ASSRGDRSYEQY
>TRBV5-5
ASSLDRGPPQETQY
>TRBV21-1
ASSRGLAGTIAKNIQY
>TRBV4-3
ASSQTSNDNYSGNTIY
>TRBV7-2
ASSLRRAGRQPQH
>TRBV15
ATSSLRQDTGELF
>TRBV11-2
ASSLSGILHEQF
>TRBV6-5
ASSQDRGYNEQF
>TRBV7-2
ASSLRTGSNQPQH
>TRBV6-6
ASSYSGTGQETQY
>TRBV7-2
ASSLPRVAGQDSGNTIY
>TRBV30
AWQQPNQPQH